The 13 T cell receptor beta chains in this list originate from one sample, sequenced in a study of response to subunit inactivated influenza vaccine. TCRdb re-called the RT-PCR reads with MiXCR, one entry per CDR3 protein. The sample contains over 400,000 distinct CDR3 sequences, 10% to 11% of which appear only once. The sequences come from PBMCs from blood, collected 35 to 45 days after vaccination. These receptors were obtained from a man aged 50 to 60 who received an inactivated influenza vaccine.

Ten or more counts support this clonotype. This chain uses TRBV12-3 or TRBV12-4 with TRBJ1-6; no definite D call. The CDR3 runs 13 residues. V lost 5 bases and J lost 8, with 10 bases in between. Here the CDR3 reads CASSKERDSPLHF. CDR3 in DNA: TGTGCCAGCAGTAAAGAAAGGGATTCACCCCTCCACTTT.

This rearrangement joins TRBV6-1 to TRBJ1-6; TRBD1 might be the D (6 bases). V lost 7 bases and J lost 7, with 14 bases in between. Germline CDR1 MNHNS, CDR2 SASEGT. This CDR3 region has 14 residues. The CDR3 DNA is TGTGCCAGCAAGGACAGCGGAGGGAATTCACCCCTCCACTTT. Its protein product is CASKDSGGNSPLHF.

This clonotype was observed many times. The genes are TRBV12-3 or TRBV12-4 and TRBJ2-3; D gene ambiguous. The CDR3 sequence is 13 residues long. V dropped 3 bases and J dropped 4 bases, with 8 bases sitting between them. The CDR3 sequence: CASSLLRPDTQYF. The CDR3 DNA reads as TGTGCCAGCAGTTTGCTGAGGCCAGATACGCAGTATTTT.

This clonotype was counted a few times. The chain uses TRBV4-3 and TRBJ2-7; a weak D match, TRBD2 (5 bases). The V gene lost 3 bases and the J gene lost 1 base, with 22 bases spanning the gap. The CDR3 is 18 amino acids. Germline V lookup: CDR1 LGHNA, CDR2 YSLEER. The CDR3: CASSQETPTGIESYEQYF. The CDR3 region has the DNA TGCGCCAGCAGCCAGGAAACCCCCACGGGGATCGAGTCCTACGAGCAGTACTTC.

The chain recombines TRBV29-1 with TRBJ2-5; TRBD1 might be the D (5 bases). There are 12 residues in the CDR3. In germline, CDR1 is SQVTM, CDR2 ANQGSEA. Deletions cut 7 bases from V and 0 bases from J, with 9 bases between. The CDR3 region is CSAKDNQETQYF. The CDR3 nucleotides are TGCAGCGCAAAGGACAACCAAGAGACCCAGTACTTC.

This clonotype was counted many times. This chain connects TRBV12-3 or TRBV12-4 to TRBJ2-3; D remains unclear. The CDR3 contains 12 residues. V was pared by 5 bases and J by 3 bases, with 6 bases between. CDR3 in amino acids: CASSPHTDTQYF. The CDR3 region has the DNA TGTGCCAGCAGTCCTCATACAGATACGCAGTATTTT.

This clonotype was detected a few times. The gene calls are TRBV9 and TRBJ2-2, with D perhaps matching TRBD1 or TRBD2 (6 bases each). The germline gives CDR1 SGDLS, CDR2 YYNGEE. The length of the CDR3 is 17 residues. The V end was cut by 0 bases, the J end by 4 bases, with 16 bases between. CDR3 DNA: TGTGCCAGCAGCGTAGCTTTGTCGGGGGCGGGCACCGGGGAGCTGTTTTTT. It codes for CASSVALSGAGTGELFF.

This clonotype was found a few times. V and J are TRBV4-1 and TRBJ1-2; perhaps TRBD1 as D (5 bases). V dropped 1 base and J dropped 4 bases, with 19 bases sitting between them. The germline V gene encodes CDR1 MGHRA and CDR2 YSYEKL. The CDR3 totals 17 residues. CDR3: CASSQGTRTGSGYGYTF. In nucleotides, the CDR3 is TGCGCCAGCAGCCAAGGTACGAGAACAGGCTCTGGCTATGGCTACACCTTC.

The chain combines TRBV20-1 with TRBJ2-3; D may be TRBD1 (5 bases). CDR3 size: 14 residues. V lost 0 bases to trimming and J lost 6 bases, with 13 bases between them. Germline CDR1 is DFQATT and CDR2 is SNEGSKA (reference sequence). CDR3 in DNA: TGCAGTGCTAGAGATCCCCGCAGGGCGGATACGCAGTATTTT. Translated: CSARDPRRADTQYF.

For the CDR3, the DNA is TGTGCCAGCATACTACCGGGAGCCTCCGAGCAGTACTTC. Translation gives CASILPGASEQYF. The gene calls are TRBV6-2 or TRBV6-3 and TRBJ2-7; D is perhaps TRBD2 (6 bases). CDR1 MNHEY and CDR2 SVGEGT come from the germline V gene. The CDR3 has 13 amino acids. Trimming took 7 bases from V and 6 from J, leaving 16 bases between them.

The J gene is TRBJ1-2, the V gene TRBV12-3 or TRBV12-4, with 11 positions matching TRBD1. The CDR3 consists of 15 residues. V lost 4 bases to trimming and J lost 7 bases; unmatched junction nucleotides: 8. CDR3 protein: CASSSTGTGGSGYTF. CDR3 DNA: TGTGCCAGCAGTTCCACCGGGACAGGGGGGTCTGGCTACACCTTC.

This sequence joins TRBV20-1 and TRBJ2-7; the D call may be TRBD1 or TRBD2 (6 bases each). Per the germline V gene, CDR1 is DFQATT and CDR2 is SNEGSKA (reference sequence). This CDR3 comprises 13 residues. V was trimmed by 6 bases and J by 0 bases, leaving 12 bases between them. The chain's CDR3 is CSAARGASYEQYF. As DNA, the CDR3 is TGCAGTGCCGCTAGGGGGGCCTCCTACGAGCAGTACTTC.

V gene TRBV5-1 combines with J gene TRBJ2-7; D not certain. With 7 bases removed from V and 3 bases from J, the gap between germline ends came to 11 bases. In germline, CDR1 is SGHRS, CDR2 YFSETQ. CDR3 length: 12 amino acids. The CDR3: CASGSESYEQYF. The CDR3 DNA reads TGCGCCAGCGGGTCAGAAAGCTACGAGCAGTACTTC. The full variable domain, its missing parts supplied by reference TRBV5-1 and TRBJ2-7, is KAGVTQTPRYLIKTRGQQVTLSCSPISGHRSVSWYQQTPGQGLQFLFEYFSETQRNKGNFPGRFSGRQFSNSRSEMNVSTLELGDSALYLCASGSESYEQYFGPGTRLTVT.